The 29 T cell receptor beta chains reported below all come from one sample, sequenced in a study of cytomegalovirus exposure and HLA in healthy donors. In the PCR, 60 Vbeta and 13 Jbeta primers were used. Sequenced by immunoSEQ multiplex PCR; TCRdb stores in-frame clones only, minus some. The sample has about 140,000 clones; 76% are singletons. The sample comprised PBMCs. The receptor set was obtained from a man aged 40-49 years in good health and CMV-seronegative.

This clone turned up a few times. V is TRBV4-1 and J is TRBJ2-5; D perhaps matches TRBD2 (6 bases). Looked up from germline, CDR1 is MGHRA and CDR2 is YSYEKL. The CDR3 totals 14 residues. V lost 1 base, J lost 5 bases, and 11 bases lay in between. The CDR3 DNA sequence: TGCGCCAGCAGCCAAGCGACTAGTCCCGAGACCCAGTACTTC. Translated, it gives CASSQATSPETQYF.

V and J are TRBV28 and TRBJ1-1, with D possibly TRBD1 on 5 matching bases. V gave up 1 base and J gave up 1 base, with 13 bases separating them. Germline V CDR1 and CDR2: MDHEN, SYDVKM. The CDR3 has 16 residues. The CDR3: CASSLSPRQRNTEAFF. The CDR3 coding sequence is TGTGCCAGCAGTTTATCGCCGAGACAGCGGAACACTGAAGCTTTCTTT. Full variable domain (remainder filled in from reference TRBV28 and TRBJ1-1): DVKVTQSSRYLVKRTGEKVFLECVQDMDHENMFWYRQDPGLGLRLIYFSYDVKMKEKGDIPEGYSVSREKKERFSLILESASTNQTSMYLCASSLSPRQRNTEAFFGQGTRLTVV.

This chain links TRBV29-1 with TRBJ2-3, with TRBD2 matching 7 bases. V shed 2 bases and J 2 bases; nucleotides not matched to a gene: 7. The CDR3 is 15 amino acids. Germline CDR1 is SQVTM and CDR2 is ANQGSEA. This CDR3 reads CSVEPRLAITDTQYF. The CDR3 bases are TGCAGCGTTGAACCCCGACTAGCAATCACAGATACGCAGTATTTT.

The V call is TRBV29-1, the J call TRBJ1-4; TRBD1 matches 7 bases. The ends lost 7 bases at V and 5 bases at J; junction bases unmatched: 4. Germline loops: CDR1 SQVTM, CDR2 ANQGSEA. The CDR3 loop spans 12 amino acids. The CDR3 loop reads CSATGQNEKLFF. DNA of the CDR3: TGCAGCGCCACGGGACAGAATGAAAAACTGTTTTTT.

This chain links TRBV6-1 with TRBJ2-2, with TRBD1 matching over 8 bases. The CDR3 contains 13 residues. V gave up 5 bases and J gave up 6 bases; unmatched junction bases: 2. Germline CDR1 is MNHNS and CDR2 is SASEGT. DNA of the CDR3: TGTGCCAGCAGTAAGGACAGGGCCGGGGAGCTGTTTTTT. Encoded protein: CASSKDRAGELFF.

V usage is TRBV5-4 and J usage is TRBJ1-1; D gene uncertain. CDR3 length: 16 residues. CDR1 is SGHNT and CDR2 is YYREEE in the germline V gene (reference sequence). Trimming cost V 1 base and J 1 base, with 14 bases left between them. The CDR3 loop is CASSLPRWETNTEAFF. The CDR3 coding sequence is TGTGCCAGCAGCTTGCCAAGGTGGGAGACGAACACTGAAGCTTTCTTT.

The chain links TRBV4-2 to TRBJ1-1; D is perhaps TRBD1 (6 bases). CDR3 size: 16 residues. Germline-derived CDR1 and CDR2 are LGHNA and YNFKEQ. V was shortened by 4 bases and J by 3 bases, with 18 bases between the two germline ends. CDR3 region: CASSPQGGQLDTEAFF. The CDR3 nucleotides read TGTGCCAGCAGCCCCCAGGGTGGACAGTTGGACACTGAAGCTTTCTTT.

The rearrangement joins TRBV4-1 to TRBJ2-2, with TRBD2 identical over 10 bases. The CDR3 is made up of 16 amino acids. Germline CDR1 is MGHRA and CDR2 is YSYEKL. The V gene end was trimmed by 0 bases and the J gene end by 3 bases; junction bases not matched to a gene: 1. The CDR3 sequence is CASSQEAGGDTGELFF. CDR3 sequence (DNA): TGCGCCAGCAGCCAAGAAGCGGGAGGGGACACCGGGGAGCTGTTTTTT.

This clone turned up a few times. V gene TRBV19 combines with J gene TRBJ2-7; D might be TRBD2 (6 bases). The CDR3 sequence is 12 residues long. From germline, CDR1 is LNHDA and CDR2 SQIVND (reference sequence). V was trimmed by 10 bases and J by 5 bases, leaving 15 bases between them. The CDR3: CATEGQGHEQYF. The CDR3 DNA follows: TGTGCCACGGAGGGGCAAGGCCACGAGCAGTACTTC.

The chain recombines TRBV28 with TRBJ1-6; perhaps TRBD1 as D (6 bases). The CDR3 length is 15 residues. V lost 6 bases, J lost 5 bases, and 14 bases lay in between. Germline V gene sequence: CDR1 MDHEN, CDR2 SYDVKM. CDR3 region: CASSLDSRNNSPLHF. As DNA, the CDR3 is TGTGCCAGCAGCCTGGACAGCCGAAATAATTCACCCCTCCACTTT.

The gene calls are TRBV5-4 and TRBJ2-1; D might be TRBD2 (5 bases). This CDR3 is 13 amino acids long. Trimming took 4 bases from V and 4 from J, leaving 9 bases between them. The V gene's germline CDR1 is SGHNT and CDR2 YYREEE (reference sequence). DNA for the CDR3: TGTGCCAGCAGCGCAGACTATTACAATGAGCAGTTCTTC. Its protein is CASSADYYNEQFF. Full variable domain (outside the CDR3, taken from reference TRBV5-4 and TRBJ2-1): ETGVTQSPTHLIKTRGQQVTLRCSSQSGHNTVSWYQQALGQGPQFIFQYYREEENGRGNFPPRFSGLQFPNYSSELNVNALELDDSALYLCASSADYYNEQFFGPGTRLTVL.

The chain uses TRBV11-2 and TRBJ2-5, with D maybe TRBD2 (5 bases). The germline gives CDR1 SGHAT, CDR2 FQNNGV. The V end was cut by 0 bases, the J end by 1 base, with 12 bases between. This CDR3 contains 16 residues. The CDR3 bases are TGTGCCAGCAGCTTAGATCTGGGCAGCGGCCAAGAGACCCAGTACTTC. Amino acid sequence: CASSLDLGSGQETQYF.

V usage is TRBV5-6 and J usage is TRBJ2-7; a possible D gene is TRBD1 (5 bases). Germline V gene data show CDR1 as SGHDT and CDR2 as YYEEEE. This CDR3 contains 17 residues. V was pared by 0 bases and J by 3 bases, with 19 bases between. CDR3 loop: CASSLVIQGNQGYEQYF. The CDR3 nucleotides read TGTGCCAGCAGCTTGGTGATTCAGGGAAACCAGGGCTACGAGCAGTACTTC.

This clone has only one observation. The chain links TRBV7-2 to TRBJ2-3, with D uncertain. The CDR3 runs 16 residues. The germline V gene encodes CDR1 SGHTA and CDR2 FQGNSA. V lost 4 bases to trimming and J lost 2 bases, with 16 bases between them. The CDR3 DNA follows: TGTGCCAGCAGCTCCGGCTTTGGGCTCATCACAGATACGCAGTATTTT. Protein: CASSSGFGLITDTQYF.

This chain joins TRBV6-1 and TRBJ2-1, with D possibly matching TRBD1 (5 bases). The germline V gene encodes CDR1 MNHNS and CDR2 SASEGT. The germline V and J ends were trimmed by 10 bases and 7 bases, with 17 bases remaining between them. The CDR3 extends over 13 amino acids. The CDR3 is CATMTEPWNEQFF. CDR3 nucleotide sequence: TGTGCCACCATGACAGAGCCTTGGAATGAGCAGTTCTTC.

The table lists this clone with a count of one. At the DNA level, this CDR3 is encoded by other sequences in the same sample as well. The chain combines TRBV9 with TRBJ2-3; no definite D call. This CDR3 is built from 13 residues. Germline lookup yields CDR1 SGDLS and CDR2 YYNGEE. V dropped 0 bases and J dropped 1 base, with 3 bases sitting between them. CDR3 coding DNA: TGTGCCAGCAGCGTAGCCGGCACAGATACGCAGTATTTT. It codes for CASSVAGTDTQYF.

This rearrangement joins TRBV5-1 to TRBJ2-5; D may be TRBD2 (7 bases). Gene TRBJ2-7 matches the end of the DNA better, so the J call may be wrong. Germline-derived CDR1 and CDR2 are SGHRS and YFSETQ. CDR3 length: 13 amino acids. In DNA form, the CDR3 reads TGCGCCAGCACCCCGGTAAGGGGGGGCGAGCAGTACTTC. It codes for CASTPVRGGEQYF.

The count of this clone is one. The chain couples TRBV7-9 to TRBJ2-2; D is possibly TRBD2 (5 bases). This CDR3 region has 16 residues. Per the germline V gene, CDR1 is SEHNR and CDR2 is FQNEAQ (reference sequence). Deletions cut 6 bases from V and 0 bases from J, with 14 bases between. The CDR3 sequence is CASRSSGGPNTGELFF. DNA for the CDR3: TGTGCCAGCAGGTCTAGTGGCGGGCCGAACACCGGGGAGCTGTTTTTT.

The chain combines TRBV10-1 with TRBJ1-6; no clear D. This CDR3 is 14 amino acids long. The V gene lost 4 bases and the J gene lost 8 bases, with 12 bases spanning the gap. Germline V gene sequence: CDR1 WNHNN, CDR2 SYGVQD (reference sequence). CDR3 DNA: TGCGCCAGCAGTGCTCCCCCTACAGATTCACCCCTCCACTTT. It yields the protein CASSAPPTDSPLHF.

The J gene is TRBJ2-5, the V gene TRBV12-5, with 7 nucleotides matching TRBD1. The CDR3 consists of 15 residues. CDR1 LGHNT and CDR2 FRNRAP come from the germline V gene. Trimming removed 4 bases from V and 3 bases from J; junction bases left unmatched: 8. CDR3 bases: TGTGCTAGTGGTTGGCCGGGACAGCAGAAAGAGACCCAGTACTTC. It codes for CASGWPGQQKETQYF. The variable domain in full, completed from reference TRBV12-5 and TRBJ2-5, reads DARVTQTPRHKVTEMGQEVTMRCQPILGHNTVFWYRQTMMQGLELLAYFRNRAPLDDSGMPKDRFSAEMPDATLATLKIQPSEPRDSAVYFCASGWPGQQKETQYFGPGTRLLVL.

The chain employs TRBV28 and TRBJ1-6; 7 bases fit TRBD1. The CDR3 loop spans 14 amino acids. Germline CDR1 reads MDHEN; CDR2 reads SYDVKM. Trimming cost V 6 bases and J 4 bases; bases outside gene matches: 3. In DNA, the CDR3 is TGTGCCAGCAGGCCGGGACAGTATAATTCACCCCTCCACTTT. Amino acids: CASRPGQYNSPLHF.

CDR3 sequence: CATRIAGGNTGELFF. The CDR3 DNA follows: TGTGCCACCAGAATAGCGGGAGGGAACACCGGGGAGCTGTTTTTT. The rearrangement links TRBV28 to TRBJ2-2; 10 bases line up with TRBD2. Germline V gene lookup returns CDR1 MDHEN and CDR2 SYDVKM. The CDR3 sequence is 15 residues long. Germline trimming cut 10 bases from V and 1 base from J; bases unmatched to any gene: 6.

CDR3 in amino acids: CASSPGQGSREQYF. The CDR3 nucleotides read TGTGCCAGCAGTCCGGGACAGGGGTCGCGTGAGCAGTACTTC. The chain combines TRBV7-8 with TRBJ2-7; 10 bases line up with TRBD1. V lost 6 bases and J lost 7; bases outside the gene matches: 9. This CDR3 spans 14 amino acids. Germline V gene sequence: CDR1 SGHVS, CDR2 FQNEAQ.

The J gene is TRBJ2-5, the V gene TRBV30; TRBD2 aligns across 8 bases. V trimming: 3 bases; J trimming: 3 bases; junction bases outside the gene matches: 3. Germline CDR1 GTSNPN, CDR2 SVGIG (reference sequence). The CDR3 runs to 13 residues. Written as DNA, the CDR3 is TGTGCCTGGAGCGGTAGCGGGAAAGAGACCCAGTACTTC. Translation: CAWSGSGKETQYF.

V is TRBV5-6 and J is TRBJ1-2; D is possibly TRBD1 (6 bases). The CDR3 runs to 14 residues. V was cut by 1 base and J by 4 bases, with 11 bases left in between. CDR1 and CDR2 (germline): SGHDT, YYEEEE. The CDR3 here is CASSLRTAIYGYTF. The CDR3 DNA sequence: TGTGCCAGCAGCTTGCGGACAGCAATCTATGGCTACACCTTC. The whole variable domain, filled in from reference TRBV5-6 and TRBJ1-2, reads DAGVTQSPTHLIKTRGQQVTLRCSPKSGHDTVSWYQQALGQGPQFIFQYYEEEERQRGNFPDRFSGHQFPNYSSELNVNALLLGDSALYLCASSLRTAIYGYTFGSGTRLTVV.

This clone was detected a few times. The V gene is TRBV7-8, the J gene TRBJ2-7; D may be TRBD2 (6 bases). Trimming cost V 1 base and J 7 bases, with 8 bases left between them. This CDR3 has 12 amino acids. Germline V gene sequence: CDR1 SGHVS, CDR2 FQNEAQ. Here the CDR3 DNA reads TGTGCCAGCAGCTTAGTGGCGGGGGAGCAGTACTTC. This sequence encodes CASSLVAGEQYF.

The chain links TRBV6-4 to TRBJ2-1, with TRBD2 matching 12 bases. This CDR3 region has 15 residues. The J segment lost 6 bases and the V segment lost 6 bases, leaving 6 bases of the junction unmatched. Looked up from germline, CDR1 is MRHNA and CDR2 is SNTAGT. The CDR3 region has the DNA TGTGCCAGCAGCCGACTAGCGGGAGAGGGCAATGAGCAGTTCTTC. Translated, it gives CASSRLAGEGNEQFF.

Concerning this clone itself: This sample also contains other DNA sequences that code for the same CDR3. The V and J genes are TRBV4-2 and TRBJ2-2; 13 positions agree with TRBD2. Germline assignment: CDR1 LGHNA and CDR2 YNFKEQ. The CDR3 spans 20 residues. V lost 1 base to trimming and J lost 2 bases; unmatched junction nucleotides: 10. This CDR3 is CASSQGRTSGGARNTGELFF. Here the CDR3 DNA reads TGTGCCAGCAGCCAAGGGCGTACTAGCGGGGGGGCCCGAAACACCGGGGAGCTGTTTTTT.

The rearrangement links TRBV19 to TRBJ2-2, with a tentative D call TRBD2 (7 bases). The germline V and J ends were trimmed by 6 bases and 4 bases, with 15 bases remaining between them. This CDR3 has 15 residues. Germline lookup yields CDR1 LNHDA and CDR2 SQIVND (reference sequence). The CDR3 is CASRSGGAVTGELFF. The CDR3 DNA follows: TGTGCCAGTAGGTCTGGGGGGGCGGTCACCGGGGAGCTGTTTTTT.